The T cell receptor (beta chain) under discussion was sequenced for a study of blood T cells in healthy people across ages. Study-wide points: When one million T cells were used, diversity estimates were thought to be underestimates.

As for this clonotype: Its antigen is undetermined.

PCR was performed a second time for about 6 to 12 cycles using a sample-barcoded 5' primer and a J-beta primer mix. Every cDNA molecule bore a tag from a template-switch adaptor containing 12 random nucleotides. TCRdb passed the 5' RACE reads through MiXCR, listing each CDR3 protein once. Among around 900,000 distinct CDR3 sequences listed, about 53% were seen once. Healthy Caucasian individuals from Russia aged roughly 6 to 100 were enrolled as donors. With 2 bases clipped from V and 5 bases from J, the junction kept 10 bases outside the gene matches. The germline gives CDR1 MNHEY, CDR2 SVGAGI. This CDR3 is built from 16 residues.

The sample taken for sequencing was blood. The rearrangement links TRBV6-5 to TRBJ1-2, with 8 bases matching TRBD1. This clonotype originated in a woman aged 60-75 years in good health. The CDR3, as DNA: TGTGCCAGCAGTTACGACAGGGGATCTGCATCTTATGGCTACACCTTC. This sequence encodes CASSYDRGSASYGYTF.